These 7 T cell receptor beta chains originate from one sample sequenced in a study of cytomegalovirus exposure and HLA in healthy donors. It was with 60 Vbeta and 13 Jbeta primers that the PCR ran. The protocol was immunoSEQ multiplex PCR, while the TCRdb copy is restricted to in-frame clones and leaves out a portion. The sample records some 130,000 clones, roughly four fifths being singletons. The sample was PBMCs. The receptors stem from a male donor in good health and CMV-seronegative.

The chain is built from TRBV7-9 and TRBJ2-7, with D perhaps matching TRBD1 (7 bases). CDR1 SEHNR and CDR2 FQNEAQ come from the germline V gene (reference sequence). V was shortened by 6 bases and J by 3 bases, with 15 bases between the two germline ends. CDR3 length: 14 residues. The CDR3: CASRPRGVGYEQYF. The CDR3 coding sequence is TGTGCCAGCAGACCCAGGGGGGTTGGCTACGAGCAGTACTTC.

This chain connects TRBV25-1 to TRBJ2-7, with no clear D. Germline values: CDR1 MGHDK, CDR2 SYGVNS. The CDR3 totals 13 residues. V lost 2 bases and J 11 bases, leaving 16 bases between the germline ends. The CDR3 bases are TGTGCCAGCAGTGAAGGCGGAACACTACGGAAGTACTTC. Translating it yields CASSEGGTLRKYF.

CDR3 DNA sequence: TGTGCCAGCAGTTTGACACTAGAGGTTAATGAGCAGTTCTTC. Translating gives CASSLTLEVNEQFF. This chain joins TRBV28 and TRBJ2-1; D is perhaps TRBD2 (5 bases). V lost 3 bases and J lost 7, with 13 bases in between. The CDR3 runs 14 residues. Germline loops: CDR1 MDHEN, CDR2 SYDVKM.

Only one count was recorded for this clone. The CDR3 spells CASSKWAQGHNTDTQYF. The CDR3 DNA reads TGTGCCAGCAGTAAGTGGGCTCAGGGGCATAACACAGATACGCAGTATTTT. V and J are TRBV6-4 and TRBJ2-3; perhaps TRBD1 as D (6 bases). V dropped 5 bases and J dropped 2 bases, with 20 bases sitting between them. The CDR3 is made up of 17 amino acids. Germline V gene sequence: CDR1 MRHNA, CDR2 SNTAGT.

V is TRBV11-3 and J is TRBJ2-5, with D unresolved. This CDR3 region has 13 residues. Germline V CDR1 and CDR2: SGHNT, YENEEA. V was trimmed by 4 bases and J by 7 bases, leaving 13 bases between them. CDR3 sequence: CASSSNRGGTQYF. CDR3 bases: TGTGCCAGCAGCTCGAATAGAGGCGGGACCCAGTACTTC.

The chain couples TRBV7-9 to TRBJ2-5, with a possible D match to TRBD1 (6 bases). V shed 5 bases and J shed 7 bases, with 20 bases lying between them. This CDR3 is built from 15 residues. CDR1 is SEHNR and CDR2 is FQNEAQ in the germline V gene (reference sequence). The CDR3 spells CASSPTRDTLGTQYF. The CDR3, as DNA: TGTGCCAGCAGCCCGACCCGGGACACGCTAGGGACCCAGTACTTC.

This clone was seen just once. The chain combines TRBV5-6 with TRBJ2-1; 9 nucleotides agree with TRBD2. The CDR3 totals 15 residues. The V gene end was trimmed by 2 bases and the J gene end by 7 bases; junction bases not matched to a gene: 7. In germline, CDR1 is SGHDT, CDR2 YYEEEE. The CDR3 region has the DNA TGTGCCAGCAGCTTAAGATTAGCGGGAGCAAATGAGCAGTTCTTC. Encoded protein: CASSLRLAGANEQFF.